The 11 T cell receptor beta chains below all came from one sample that was sequenced in a study of blood T cells in healthy people across ages (dated by TCRdb to the mid-2010s). The library came from 5' RACE. Instrument used: Illumina HiSeq 2500. A second roughly 6 to 11 cycle PCR used a sample-barcoded 5' primer and a J-beta primer mix. TCRdb reprocessed the public reads (quality trimming at Q25 with fastp, clone calling with MiXCR) and kept in-frame beta chains. One record per CDR3 amino acid sequence lists the most common genes and DNA. Across this sample there are about 680,000 distinct CDR3 sequences, with around 45% seen only once. Roughly a third of the sample rests with the top ten. The sequenced sample consisted of blood. Receptor source: a woman aged 60 to 75 in good health.

This clonotype has more than one count but fewer than ten. This CDR3 reads CASSPTGGTEQFF. The CDR3 DNA is TGTGCCAGCAGCCCAACAGGGGGCACTGAGCAGTTCTTC. The V call is TRBV6-6, the J call TRBJ2-1; TRBD1 matches 9 bases. Germline CDR1 MNHNY, CDR2 SVGAGI (reference sequence). J lost 9 bases, V lost 6 bases, and 6 bases had no gene match. The CDR3 contains 13 residues.

V and J are TRBV4-1 and TRBJ1-5; D gene ambiguous. The V and J ends lost 4 bases and 4 bases respectively, with 17 bases between them. In germline, CDR1 is MGHRA, CDR2 YSYEKL. The CDR3 runs 16 residues. The CDR3 nucleotides read TGCGCCAGCAGCCTCCAAAGCCCGCCGGGAAATCAGCCCCAGCATTTT. This encodes CASSLQSPPGNQPQHF.

Details on this clonotype: This may arise from a read error, as a much more abundant clone is one base away. The chain couples TRBV7-2 to TRBJ2-5; TRBD2 agrees at 7 bases. Germline V gene data show CDR1 as SGHTA and CDR2 as FQGNSA. The CDR3 sequence is 12 residues long. Germline trimming cut 7 bases from V and 11 bases from J; bases unmatched to any gene: 10. The CDR3 DNA sequence: TGTGCCAGCACCCCTGGGGGGGATGAGCAGTACTTC. This sequence encodes CASTPGGDEQYF.

Regarding this clonotype: The germline gene is not matched at one end of the junction; a read error may be the cause. The genes are TRBV24-1 and TRBJ1-1; 9 positions agree with TRBD1. Germline lookup yields CDR1 KGHDR and CDR2 SFDVKD. The CDR3 runs 14 residues. CDR3 in amino acids: CAASDRTGARGAFF. The CDR3 region has the DNA TGTGCCGCCAGTGATCGGACAGGGGCCCGTGGAGCTTTCTTT.

This clonotype turned up a few times. The gene calls are TRBV5-1 and TRBJ2-7; D unresolved. V shed 1 base and J shed 5 bases, with 10 bases lying between them. The CDR3 contains 13 residues. Germline-derived CDR1 and CDR2 are SGHRS and YFSETQ. CDR3 protein: CASSLSSVDEQYF. CDR3 DNA sequence: TGCGCCAGCAGCTTGAGTTCAGTCGACGAGCAGTACTTC. Based on the CDR3 plus reference TRBV5-1 and TRBJ2-7, the full variable domain is KAGVTQTPRYLIKTRGQQVTLSCSPISGHRSVSWYQQTPGQGLQFLFEYFSETQRNKGNFPGRFSGRQFSNSRSEMNVSTLELGDSALYLCASSLSSVDEQYFGPGTRLTVT.

The chain's CDR3 is CSVGVGFGGNEQFF. The CDR3 DNA reads TGCAGCGTTGGTGTCGGGTTTGGGGGAAATGAGCAGTTCTTC. The chain recombines TRBV29-1 with TRBJ2-1, with D perhaps given as TRBD1 or TRBD2 (5 bases each). V lost 4 bases and J 7 bases, leaving 17 bases between the germline ends. Germline V gives CDR1 SQVTM, CDR2 ANQGSEA. The CDR3 runs 14 residues.

The chain is built from TRBV14 and TRBJ2-1; 9 positions agree with TRBD2. The trim removed 4 bases at V and 2 bases at J, leaving 9 bases unmatched. Germline V gene data show CDR1 as SGHDN and CDR2 as FVKESK. The CDR3 loop spans 17 amino acids. The CDR3 protein is CASSPLYSGRTYNEQFF. Here the CDR3 DNA reads TGTGCCAGCAGCCCTTTATATAGCGGGAGAACCTACAATGAGCAGTTCTTC.

The sample holds a few counts of this clonotype. The chain employs TRBV27 and TRBJ1-2; a weak D match, TRBD1 (5 bases). V gave up 0 bases and J gave up 8 bases, with 10 bases separating them. This CDR3 comprises 13 residues. The germline CDR1 and CDR2 sequences are MNHEY and SMNVEV (reference sequence). CDR3 in amino acids: CASSLSRGAGYTF. The DNA for the CDR3 is TGTGCCAGCAGTTTATCGCGGGGCGCGGGCTACACCTTC.

This chain links TRBV12-3 or TRBV12-4 with TRBJ2-1, with a possible D match to TRBD1 (6 bases). Trimming removed 6 bases at V and 8 bases at J, with 14 bases between. CDR3 length: 13 amino acids. For the CDR3, the DNA is TGTGCCAGCAGCAGAGGGTCAGGGGATGAGCAGTTCTTC. Its translation: CASSRGSGDEQFF.

The gene calls are TRBV29-1 and TRBJ1-1; D is undetermined. The germline V gene encodes CDR1 SQVTM and CDR2 ANQGSEA. The V end lost 7 bases, the J end lost 3 bases, and 15 bases lay between the germline ends. The CDR3 runs to 13 residues. The CDR3 protein is CSAFGIGYTEAFF. The CDR3 bases are TGCAGCGCTTTCGGGATAGGGTACACTGAAGCTTTCTTT.

This chain joins TRBV10-3 and TRBJ2-7; D remains ambiguous. The CDR3 is 14 amino acids. V was clipped by 5 bases and J by 2 bases, with 13 bases between them. Germline CDR1 is ENHRY and CDR2 is SYGVKD. CDR3 in DNA: TGTGCCATCAGTAATGGGCGAGAGGCCTACGAGCAGTACTTC. Residues: CAISNGREAYEQYF.